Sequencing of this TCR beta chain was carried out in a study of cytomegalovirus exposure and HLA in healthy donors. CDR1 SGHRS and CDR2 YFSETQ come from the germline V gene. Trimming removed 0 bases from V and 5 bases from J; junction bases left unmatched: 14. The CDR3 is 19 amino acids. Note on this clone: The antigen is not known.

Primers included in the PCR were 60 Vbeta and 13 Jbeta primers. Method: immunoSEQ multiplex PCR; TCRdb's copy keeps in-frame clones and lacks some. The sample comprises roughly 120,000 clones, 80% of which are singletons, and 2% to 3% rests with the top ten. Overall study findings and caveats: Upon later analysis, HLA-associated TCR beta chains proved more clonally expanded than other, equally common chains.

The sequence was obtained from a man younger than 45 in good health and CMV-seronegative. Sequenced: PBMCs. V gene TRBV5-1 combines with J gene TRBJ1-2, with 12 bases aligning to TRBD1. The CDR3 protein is CASSLGSGTGGVRHYGYTF. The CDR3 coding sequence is TGCGCCAGCAGCTTGGGTTCGGGGACAGGGGGCGTTCGGCATTATGGCTACACCTTC.